This record looks at one TCR beta chain sequence and its context. The antigen remains undetermined. Germline CDR1 MNHEY, CDR2 SVGEGT. The CDR3 loop spans 15 amino acids. With 7 bases clipped from V and 7 bases from J, the junction kept 12 bases outside the gene matches. This sample was included in a study of CD8 T cells in ankylosing spondylitis. As the method for making TCR beta libraries, quantitative 5'-RACE with molecular barcodes was used. One entry per CDR3 protein, called by TCRdb with MiXCR from the 5' RACE reads. The sample carries 750,000 to 850,000 distinct CDR3 sequences, 12% recorded once. Study conclusions and caveats: Reportedly, significant enrichment of disease-linked clones occurred in matched ankylosing spondylitis synovial fluid. Among TCR beta sequences, a motif of under ten highly homologous variants appeared characteristic of ankylosing spondylitis blood.

Sample: blood, either unsorted or a sorted T cell fraction (not recorded which). This TCR was sampled from a male donor with ankylosing spondylitis. This sequence joins TRBV6-2 or TRBV6-3 and TRBJ2-1, with 8 bases fitting TRBD1. CDR3 sequence: CASNPDRGPWNEQFF. Written as DNA, the CDR3 is TGTGCCAGCAACCCAGACAGGGGCCCTTGGAATGAGCAGTTCTTC.